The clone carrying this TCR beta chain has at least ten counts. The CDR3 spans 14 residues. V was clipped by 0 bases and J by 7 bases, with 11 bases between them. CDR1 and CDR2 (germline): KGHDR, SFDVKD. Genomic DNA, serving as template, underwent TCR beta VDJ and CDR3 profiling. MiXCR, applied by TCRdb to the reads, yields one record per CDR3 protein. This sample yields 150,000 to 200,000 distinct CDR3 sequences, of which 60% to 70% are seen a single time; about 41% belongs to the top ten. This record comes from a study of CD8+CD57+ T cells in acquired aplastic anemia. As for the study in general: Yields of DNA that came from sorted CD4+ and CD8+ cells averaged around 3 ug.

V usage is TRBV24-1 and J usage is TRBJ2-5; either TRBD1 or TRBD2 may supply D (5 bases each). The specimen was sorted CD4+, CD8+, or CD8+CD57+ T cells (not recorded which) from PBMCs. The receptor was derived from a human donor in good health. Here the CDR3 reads CATSDLEGMGTQYF. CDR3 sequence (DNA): TGTGCCACCAGTGATTTGGAGGGGATGGGGACCCAGTACTTC.